A single sample is the source of the 17 T cell receptor beta chains below, sequenced in a study of blood T cell repertoires in COVID-19. Profiled with immunoSEQ multiplex PCR; TCRdb holds only in-frame clones, not every one. This table has roughly 260,000 clones, 80% to 90% appearing once. Sequences were obtained from peripheral blood. The origin of the receptors is a woman aged 50 to 60 with acute or convalescent COVID-19.

The chain carries TRBV9 and TRBJ1-4; 7 nucleotides align to TRBD1. The J segment lost 6 bases and the V segment lost 4 bases, leaving 6 bases of the junction unmatched. The CDR3 extends over 14 amino acids. Germline loops: CDR1 SGDLS, CDR2 YYNGEE. CDR3 nucleotides: TGTGCCAGCAGCTTAGACGGGACAGATGAAAAACTGTTTTTT. Translated, it gives CASSLDGTDEKLFF.

The rearrangement uses TRBV6-5 and TRBJ2-3; D perhaps matches TRBD2 (6 bases). Looked up from germline, CDR1 is MNHEY and CDR2 is SVGAGI. Trimming took off 6 bases at V and 2 bases at J, with 15 bases between the two ends. The CDR3 covers 15 residues. The CDR3 protein is CASRGLLGATDTQYF. The DNA for the CDR3 is TGTGCCAGCAGAGGACTACTAGGGGCCACAGATACGCAGTATTTT.

The chain uses TRBV5-1 and TRBJ1-1; perhaps TRBD1 as D (5 bases). There are 14 residues in the CDR3. The V end was cut by 2 bases, the J end by 7 bases, with 15 bases between. Germline assignment: CDR1 SGHRS and CDR2 YFSETQ. This CDR3 is CASSFSGYALEAFF. Written as DNA, the CDR3 is TGCGCCAGCAGCTTCTCAGGGTATGCCCTTGAAGCTTTCTTT.

The table lists this clone with a few counts. This rearrangement joins TRBV4-2 to TRBJ1-1, with unresolved D. This CDR3 is 14 amino acids long. Germline V lookup: CDR1 LGHNA, CDR2 YNFKEQ. V was clipped by 1 base and J by 1 base, with 7 bases between them. The CDR3 protein is CASSQGGGNTEAFF. In DNA, the CDR3 is TGTGCCAGCAGCCAAGGGGGAGGGAACACTGAAGCTTTCTTT.

The CDR3 sequence: CATSERAGLAGVNEQFF. The CDR3 DNA reads TGTGCCACCAGTGAACGAGCCGGACTAGCGGGGGTCAATGAGCAGTTCTTC. The genes are TRBV24-1 and TRBJ2-1, with 13 bases matching TRBD2. The CDR3 runs to 17 residues. Losses at the gene ends were 4 bases for V and 6 bases for J; bases not matched to a gene: 8. Germline V gene lookup returns CDR1 KGHDR and CDR2 SFDVKD.

This clone was detected only a few times. The J gene is TRBJ1-3, the V gene TRBV3-1 (or the pseudogene TRBV3-2); D gene ambiguous. Trimming removed 0 bases from V and 3 bases from J, with 15 bases in between. Germline CDR1 LGHDT, CDR2 YNNKEL (reference sequence). This CDR3 contains 17 residues. The CDR3 DNA is TGTGCCAGCAGCCAAGATGAGGGCGGGGTTTATGGAAACACCATATATTTT. Translation: CASSQDEGGVYGNTIYF.

J is TRBJ1-2 and V is TRBV19, with unresolved D. The germline V gene encodes CDR1 LNHDA and CDR2 SQIVND (reference sequence). The CDR3 sequence is 11 residues long. V was trimmed by 7 bases and J by 8 bases, leaving 11 bases between them. This CDR3 reads CASTRSGGYTF. The CDR3 coding sequence is TGTGCCAGTACCAGGTCGGGGGGCTACACCTTC.

This sequence joins TRBV6-1 and TRBJ1-1; TRBD1 is a possible D gene (5 bases). V was cut by 3 bases and J by 4 bases, with 12 bases left in between. Looked up from germline, CDR1 is MNHNS and CDR2 is SASEGT. The length of the CDR3 is 14 residues. The CDR3 bases are TGTGCCAGCAGTGAGCCAGGGTTGTTCACTGAAGCTTTCTTT. It specifies CASSEPGLFTEAFF.

This clone was seen only a few times. In DNA, the CDR3 is TGTGCCAGCAGTTACAGGCTAGCGACTGCTTACGAGCAGTACTTC. It yields the protein CASSYRLATAYEQYF. The gene calls are TRBV6-2 or TRBV6-3 and TRBJ2-7; possible D gene TRBD2, 6 bases. V gave up 2 bases and J gave up 4 bases, with 15 bases separating them. Germline CDR1 reads MNHEY; CDR2 reads SVGEGT. This CDR3 region has 15 residues.

V usage is TRBV6-5 and J usage is TRBJ1-4; no reliable D call. CDR3 length: 14 residues. Germline V gene sequence: CDR1 MNHEY, CDR2 SVGAGI. Trimming left V 0 bases short and J 4 bases short, with 6 bases between. Written as DNA, the CDR3 is TGTGCCAGCAGTTACTCGAGCTATAATGAAAAACTGTTTTTT. It yields the protein CASSYSSYNEKLFF.

The chain combines TRBV6-2 or TRBV6-3 with TRBJ1-1; a weak D match, TRBD1 (5 bases). Between the trimmed V and J ends, which lost 5 bases and 5 bases, there was a span of 18 bases. This CDR3 comprises 15 residues. Germline V gene lookup returns CDR1 MNHEY and CDR2 SVGEGT. The CDR3 reads CASSARRQISTEAFF. For the CDR3, the DNA is TGTGCCAGCAGTGCCCGTCGACAGATCTCGACTGAAGCTTTCTTT.

This chain uses TRBV6-1 with TRBJ1-4; D perhaps matches TRBD1 (5 bases). Trimming took 0 bases from V and 5 from J, leaving 13 bases between them. The germline CDR1 and CDR2 sequences are MNHNS and SASEGT. The CDR3 has 16 amino acids. CDR3 loop: CASSEATGDLNEKLFF. In nucleotides, the CDR3 is TGTGCCAGCAGTGAAGCTACAGGTGATTTAAATGAAAAACTGTTTTTT.

The rearrangement uses TRBV15 and TRBJ1-1; D is perhaps TRBD1 (6 bases). The CDR3 has 16 amino acids. Trimming removed 2 bases from V and 0 bases from J, with 13 bases in between. The germline V gene has CDR1 LNHNV and CDR2 YYDKDF (reference sequence). The chain's CDR3 is CATSRPGQFMNTEAFF. The CDR3, as DNA: TGTGCCACCAGCAGACCCGGACAGTTCATGAACACTGAAGCTTTCTTT.

The rearrangement links TRBV5-8 to TRBJ1-4; 9 bases fit TRBD1. This CDR3 is built from 14 residues. Per the germline V gene, CDR1 is SGHTS and CDR2 is YDEGEE. With V trimmed by 2 bases and J by 6 bases, 2 bases remained unmatched. CDR3 sequence: CASSFTGGHEKLFF. CDR3 DNA sequence: TGTGCCAGCAGCTTTACAGGGGGCCATGAAAAACTGTTTTTT.

This sequence joins TRBV7-2 and TRBJ2-7; D gene unclear. V lost 2 bases and J 2 bases, leaving 7 bases between the germline ends. The CDR3 has 13 amino acids. Germline CDR1 SGHTA, CDR2 FQGNSA. The CDR3, as DNA: TGTGCCAGCAGCTTAACACACCCCTACGAGCAGTACTTC. The encoded protein is CASSLTHPYEQYF.

The chain recombines TRBV9 with TRBJ1-2, with D unresolved. The V end lost 1 base, the J end lost 1 base, and 5 bases lay between the germline ends. CDR1 is SGDLS and CDR2 is YYNGEE in the germline V gene. There are 13 residues in the CDR3. The CDR3 spells CASSVPGNYGYTF. CDR3 nucleotides: TGTGCCAGCAGCGTACCCGGTAACTATGGCTACACCTTC.

A single count supports this clone. The chain employs TRBV5-1 and TRBJ1-1, with TRBD1 matching over 7 bases. The germline V gene has CDR1 SGHRS and CDR2 YFSETQ. Germline trimming cut 2 bases from V and 3 bases from J; bases unmatched to any gene: 4. This CDR3 comprises 14 residues. In DNA, the CDR3 is TGCGCCAGCAGCTTCGGACAGGAGCACACTGAAGCTTTCTTT. Protein product: CASSFGQEHTEAFF.